This T cell receptor (beta chain) derives from a study of blood T cell repertoires in COVID-19. Study-level background: Sources were T cells, B-cell-depleted T cells, or PBMCs; the material itself was cDNA or gDNA.

TCRdb keeps only in-frame clones here, not all; method: immunoSEQ multiplex PCR. The data hold 200,000 to 300,000 clones, with 85% observed a single time. The sequence came from a woman aged 60-70 years with active or convalescent COVID-19. Specimen: peripheral blood.

In DNA form, the CDR3 reads TGTGCCAGCAGCCCTGATCAGCCCCAGCATTTT. It specifies CASSPDQPQHF. The chain joins TRBV7-3 to TRBJ1-5; D not certain. Germline CDR1 is SGHTA and CDR2 is FQGTGA. This CDR3 has 11 residues. Trimming removed 5 bases at V and 5 bases at J, with 4 bases between.